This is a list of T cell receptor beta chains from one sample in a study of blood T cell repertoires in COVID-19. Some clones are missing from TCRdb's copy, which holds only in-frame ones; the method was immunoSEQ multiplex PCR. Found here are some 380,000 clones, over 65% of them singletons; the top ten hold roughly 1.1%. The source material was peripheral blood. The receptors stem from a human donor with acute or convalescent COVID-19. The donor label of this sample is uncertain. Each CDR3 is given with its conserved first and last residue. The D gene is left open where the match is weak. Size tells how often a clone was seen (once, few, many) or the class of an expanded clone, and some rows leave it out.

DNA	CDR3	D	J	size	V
TGTGCCAGCAGCCCGCGGAGGGGGACAGGGACTGGTGGGAACGAAGCTTTCTTT	CASSPRRGTGTGGNEAFF	TRBD1	TRBJ1-1	.	TRBV5-4
TGCAGCGTTAACGGGAACTATGGCTACACCTTC	CSVNGNYGYTF	.	TRBJ1-2	.	TRBV29-1
TGTGCCAGCAGCCCCGGGACATTTCCCTACGAGCAGTACTTC	CASSPGTFPYEQYF	.	TRBJ2-7	.	TRBV2
TGTGCCAGTAGTCCCCTAAGGCAGGGTTGGGGCTACACCTTC	CASSPLRQGWGYTF	.	TRBJ1-2	.	TRBV19
TGTGCCAGCAGCTTAGGAGGTTTCGCCACCGGGGAGCTGTTTTTT	CASSLGGFATGELFF	.	TRBJ2-2	once	TRBV7-8
TGTGCCAGTACGCAGGGTTATGGCTACACCTTC	CASTQGYGYTF	.	TRBJ1-2	once	TRBV6-5
TGTGCCAGCAGCTTGTTTTTGGCGGGCCTCATACGTGGCTACACCTTC	CASSLFLAGLIRGYTF	.	TRBJ1-2	.	TRBV5-6
TGTGCCTGGAGTGTATCCCGGACTAGCGTAACCGGGGAGCTGTTTTTT	CAWSVSRTSVTGELFF	TRBD2	TRBJ2-2	.	TRBV30
TGTGCCAGCAGTGTTTGGGGGGTTGTTGCCCCTGAAGCTTTCTTT	CASSVWGVVAPEAFF	.	TRBJ1-1	.	TRBV2
TGTGCCAGCTCGGCGGGACAGGGGGCGGATTGGGAGACCCAGTACTTC	CASSAGQGADWETQYF	TRBD1	TRBJ2-5	.	TRBV18
TGTGCCAGCAGTTTCGGCGGGGGGGGAAGCAATCAGCCCCAGCATTTT	CASSFGGGGSNQPQHF	.	TRBJ1-5	.	TRBV2
TGTGCCAGCAGCTTAATGGCAGGGGGCGGGACAGATACGCAGTATTTT	CASSLMAGGGTDTQYF	TRBD1	TRBJ2-3	.	TRBV7-9
TGCGCCAGCAGCAACCTAGCGGGGGGCCCCTACGAGCAGTACTTC	CASSNLAGGPYEQYF	TRBD2	TRBJ2-7	.	TRBV5-1
TGTGCCAGCTCACCACGGGCCCCCGGGGGGCGAGAGACCCAGTACTTC	CASSPRAPGGRETQYF	.	TRBJ2-5	few	TRBV18
TGTGCCTGGGCCGTCGGGAGTACCACTGAAGCTTTCTTT	CAWAVGSTTEAFF	.	TRBJ1-1	.	TRBV30
TGCGCCAGCAGCTGGGACAGGCCCCCCTACGAGCAGTACTTC	CASSWDRPPYEQYF	TRBD1	TRBJ2-7	.	TRBV5-1
TGTGCCAGCAGTCCCGGACTTTCCACAGATACGCAGTATTTT	CASSPGLSTDTQYF	.	TRBJ2-3	.	TRBV7-9
TGTGCCAGCAGTTACGATCCCGGGACAGGGGATGGCTACACCTTC	CASSYDPGTGDGYTF	TRBD1	TRBJ1-2	.	TRBV6-5
TGTGCCAGCAGCCAAGGAGGACTAGCGGGCTACAATGAGCAGTTCTTC	CASSQGGLAGYNEQFF	TRBD2	TRBJ2-1	once	TRBV3-1/TRBV3-2
TGCAGTGCTGGGAGCACTGAAGCTTTCTTT	CSAGSTEAFF	.	TRBJ1-1	.	TRBV20-1
TGTGCCAGCAGCGCCCGACAGGCCACTAACTATGGCTACACCTTC	CASSARQATNYGYTF	.	TRBJ1-2	.	TRBV9
TGTGCCAGCAGTGGGGAACAGGGCGCCGCTTCACCCCTCCACTTT	CASSGEQGAASPLHF	.	TRBJ1-6	many	TRBV2
TGTGCCAGCAGTTTAGCGCTTAGCTACGAGCAGTACTTC	CASSLALSYEQYF	.	TRBJ2-7	.	TRBV12-3/TRBV12-4
TGTGCCAGCAGCCCCCTGGACAGGGGTGGCAATGAGCAGTTCTTC	CASSPLDRGGNEQFF	TRBD1	TRBJ2-1	.	TRBV5-6
TGTGCCAGCAGCCCGCTTGGGCCTAATCAGCCCCAGCATTTT	CASSPLGPNQPQHF	.	TRBJ1-5	.	TRBV7-2
TGTGCCAGCAGGGCACGGTCGGGACAGCCCCAGCATTTT	CASRARSGQPQHF	.	TRBJ1-5	.	TRBV28
TGTGCCAGCAGCTTCCTACAGGGGGCGGGCTACACCTTC	CASSFLQGAGYTF	TRBD1	TRBJ1-2	.	TRBV7-2
TGCAGTGCTAGTAACCAGGTGGATGAAGCTTTCTTT	CSASNQVDEAFF	.	TRBJ1-1	.	TRBV20-1
TGTGCCAGCAGCCTTAGACAGGTCTCTGAAGCTTTCTTT	CASSLRQVSEAFF	.	TRBJ1-1	.	TRBV3-1/TRBV3-2
TGCGCCAGCAGGTCCTCCGGGACAGGTCACGAAAAACTGTTTTTT	CASRSSGTGHEKLFF	TRBD1	TRBJ1-4	.	TRBV5-1
TGTGCCAGCAGCTTCGGGGGGCTGGGATCACCCCTCCACTTT	CASSFGGLGSPLHF	.	TRBJ1-6	.	TRBV7-9
TGTGCCTGGAGCTCATTGGTCCAGGGGGCTGGAAACACCATATATTTT	CAWSSLVQGAGNTIYF	TRBD1	TRBJ1-3	.	TRBV30
TGTGCCAGCAGCATGGGCCCGGGACAGGGCTCCTACGAGCAGTACTTC	CASSMGPGQGSYEQYF	TRBD1	TRBJ2-7	many	TRBV2
TGTGCCAGCAGTTCCCGAGGGACAGGGAAGCTTAACTATGGCTACACCTTC	CASSSRGTGKLNYGYTF	TRBD1	TRBJ1-2	.	TRBV28
TGTGCCAGCAGAGGCACAAACAGCCAAGACAAAAACATTCAGTACTTC	CASRGTNSQDKNIQYF	.	TRBJ2-4	.	TRBV7-9
TGTGCCAGCAGCTCCACCCACGGGATGAACACTGAAGCTTTCTTT	CASSSTHGMNTEAFF	.	TRBJ1-1	.	TRBV7-9
TGTGCCACCAGCAAATCGGGGGTTGCGACAGGGTGGGGCTACACCTTC	CATSKSGVATGWGYTF	TRBD1	TRBJ1-2	.	TRBV15
TGTGCCAGCAGCTTAGCCTATGGACTAGCGGGACCAGGGACTCACAATGAGCAGTTCTTC	CASSLAYGLAGPGTHNEQFF	TRBD2	TRBJ2-1	.	TRBV7-2
TGCGCCAGCAGCCCGGGACAGGAGGAGAACACTGAAGCTTTCTTT	CASSPGQEENTEAFF	TRBD1	TRBJ1-1	.	TRBV5-1
TGTGCCAGCATCGCTAGCGGGAGGCTCCGGTGGTTAACTTACAATGAGCAGTTCTTC	CASIASGRLRWLTYNEQFF	.	TRBJ2-1	.	TRBV21-1
TGTGCCAGCAGCTTAGTGGGGGGTTCCTACGAGCAGTACTTC	CASSLVGGSYEQYF	.	TRBJ2-7	.	TRBV7-8
TGTGCCAGCAGTGAAGAGGGGTTAGACTATGGCTACACCTTC	CASSEEGLDYGYTF	.	TRBJ1-2	.	TRBV2
TGTGCCAGCAGCACAGGGTATGGCTACACCTTC	CASSTGYGYTF	.	TRBJ1-2	.	TRBV3-1/TRBV3-2